This T cell receptor (beta chain) was identified in a study of shared clonotypes between healthy human individuals (dated by TCRdb to 2018 to 2021). In terms of the full investigation: The cohort comprised a couple of women and three men aged 18 to 49 years. Per donor, three plates each were used for CD4 naive and CD4 memory, two for CD8 naive, and one for CD8 memory. The study deeply sequenced blood TCR repertoires of about five healthy adults to estimate repertoire size and the extent of clonotype sharing between individuals. To increase sequencing depth and limit assay-specific biases, different laboratories used diverse techniques to prepare libraries and sequence TCR repertoires. Each donor's leukapheresis produced roughly between roughly 0.85 and 10 billion PBMCs.

Using the deep immunoSEQ assay, TCR CDR3 regions were amplified from genomic DNA by multiplex PCR. Extracted genomic DNA from each cell subset was distributed evenly across all wells of several immunoSEQ 96-well plates, and each plate was treated as a replicate. For sorted subsets, each replicate PCR was loaded with about 200 ng genomic DNA, equivalent to about 30,000 T cell genomes. Purified libraries were measured with a Qubit 3.0 fluorometer, size-checked on a Bioanalyzer 2100, and measured again with the KAPA Library Quantification kit. Every immunoSEQ 96-well plate was sequenced on a separate single-read 150-cycle Illumina NextSeq 550 flow cell. Regarding the original processing steps: Because the immunoSEQ output included only junctional sequences and no quality scores, the filtering could not be the same as the filtering used for full-length reads. Sequences were annotated with PyIR, a Python wrapper for IgBLAST v1.9, using IMGT germline references to assign V/J genes and CDR3. Reads were filtered out if the reads had weak V/J assignments (E-value above 1e-6), no CDR3, stop codons, out-of-frame junctions, or ambiguous translated residues. V3J clonotypes were defined as sequences sharing an identical inferred V gene, J gene, and CDR3 amino acid sequence. The percentage overlap between two repertoires was calculated by dividing the number of shared unique clonotypes by the size of the smaller repertoire. Repertoire richness was assessed with RTK rarefaction, the Chao1 estimator, and Recon v2.1 estimates of unobserved clonotypes. For all TCRbeta clonotypes obtained by the gDNA method from a few donors, generation probabilities were computed with OLGA. Here the immuneACCESS table is served through TCRdb, limited to in-frame sequences with V and J called. Missing clones are a known gap in these copies; in checked studies unresolved V genes cover under half, and the rest lacks a known reason. The DNA gave D and trimming, while V, J and clone size come from that table. This sample holds about 2 million clones; over 85% were observed only once. Approximately 0.13% of the sample lies in the top ten.

In this sample, this clone turned up once. Its antigen remains undetermined. Per-nucleotide qualities are absent, and no much larger clonotype sits a single base away. Results the study describes overall, beyond this receptor: Naive subsets generally had larger estimated clonotype richness than memory subsets did. Clonotypes shared by all four sorted-subset donors showed higher generation probabilities than non-shared clonotypes. About 5% of naive CD4, 3.5% of naive CD8, around 2.3% of memory CD4, and approximately 0.39% of memory CD8 clonotypes were shared across a handful of donors. Sampling was restricted to blood, and TCR repertoires in tissues likely differ from the TCR repertoires found in blood. The genetic and exposure-history diversity represented was limited by the small number of donors. Rarefaction of sorted-subset datasets indicated incomplete sequencing despite the large sequencing depth. Based on pairwise subsampling, the degree of clonotype sharing among donors was expected to be affected by sequencing depth.

The germline V gene supplies CDR1 SQVTM and CDR2 ANQGSEA. V was cut back by 6 bases and J by 5 bases, leaving a gap of 4 bases between them. The cysteine opens and the phenylalanine closes a CDR3 of 10 amino acids. Here the CDR3 DNA is all that survives: 30 bases in frame from base 1. The donors were healthy, HIV-negative adults with no recently reported acute infections or vaccinations. Only Caucasian adults living in Nashville, Tennessee, USA were represented among the donors. CD4+ T cells were enriched through magnetic negative selection, after which naive cells were positively selected on CD45RA and the remaining negative fraction served as the memory subset. Blood was obtained by leukapheresis, after which PBMCs were separated by Ficoll-Histopaque density gradient centrifugation and cryopreserved in liquid nitrogen vapor phase. Analytical flow cytometry was used to check the purity and quantity of every magnetically sorted T cell population. Genomic DNA was isolated from each sorted fraction and quantified by UV absorbance on a Nanodrop 2000c.

Sequenced material: naive CD4+ T cells sorted from blood. The cell subset or site label here, explained by the study, means: CD45RA+ positively selected. This receptor chain uses TRBV29-1 and TRBJ2-2, with the D gene not clear enough to name. This TCR derives from a man between 18 and 29 years old in good health. The nucleotide sequence is TGCAGCGTAAGAACCGGGGAGCTGTTTTTT. It codes for CSVRTGELFF.